These 30 T cell receptor beta chains came from one sample sequenced in a study of blood T cell repertoires in COVID-19. Clones were sequenced by immunoSEQ multiplex PCR, and TCRdb holds only the in-frame ones, with some missing. The data contain under 300,000 clones, 92% of them singletons. The sample taken for sequencing was peripheral blood. All receptors derive from a man younger than 40 with COVID-19, enrolled during active disease.

This rearrangement joins TRBV7-7 to TRBJ2-5; TRBD2 agrees at 10 bases. V dropped 0 bases and J dropped 4; count of bases not matched to a gene: 2. There are 15 residues in the CDR3. Germline V gene sequence: CDR1 SSHAT, CDR2 FNYEAQ (reference sequence). CDR3 amino acids: CASSLAASGGETQYF. The CDR3 DNA reads TGTGCCAGCAGCTTAGCGGCTAGCGGGGGAGAGACCCAGTACTTC. Together with reference TRBV7-7 and TRBJ2-5, the CDR3 gives the full variable domain: GAGVSQSPRYKVTKRGQDVTLRCDPISSHATLYWYQQALGQGPEFLTYFNYEAQPDKSGLPSDRFSAERPEGSISTLTIQRTEQRDSAMYRCASSLAASGGETQYFGPGTRLLVL.

This clone was recorded only once. The gene calls are TRBV13 and TRBJ2-7; 9 bases line up with TRBD1. Unmatched junction bases numbered 9, after V lost 5 bases and J lost 1 base. CDR1 and CDR2 from the germline V gene are PRHDT and FYEKMQ (reference sequence). This CDR3 has 16 amino acids. This CDR3 is CASSPLPGTGSYEQYF. The CDR3 DNA reads as TGTGCCAGCAGCCCCCTCCCCGGGACAGGGTCCTACGAGCAGTACTTC.

The V gene is TRBV7-3, the J gene TRBJ2-1, with 7 bases that match TRBD2. This CDR3 has 14 residues. Germline V gene data show CDR1 as SGHTA and CDR2 as FQGTGA. V shed 1 base, J shed 5 bases, and the junction held 2 bases outside the gene matches. The CDR3 DNA sequence: TGTGCCAGCAGCTTAAATGGGGGGGACAATGAGCAGTTCTTC. This translates into CASSLNGGDNEQFF.

The chain is built from TRBV7-9 and TRBJ2-5; a possible D gene is TRBD2 (5 bases). V gave up 5 bases and J gave up 6 bases, with 16 bases separating them. The CDR3 consists of 14 residues. The germline V gene encodes CDR1 SEHNR and CDR2 FQNEAQ (reference sequence). CDR3 sequence reads: CASSPGNLMQTQYF. DNA of the CDR3: TGTGCCAGCAGCCCGGGGAATTTAATGCAGACCCAGTACTTC.

The genes are TRBV5-1 and TRBJ1-1, with 7 bases lining up with TRBD1. CDR3 length equals 16 residues. Trimming removed 4 bases from V and 3 bases from J; junction bases left unmatched: 12. CDR1 and CDR2 (germline): SGHRS, YFSETQ. CDR3 bases: TGCGCCAGCAGCGTGGGACAGTCCTTTTCCGACACTGAAGCTTTCTTT. Its translation: CASSVGQSFSDTEAFF.

V and J are TRBV5-4 and TRBJ1-2; D call uncertain. The CDR3 contains 13 residues. Germline assignment: CDR1 SGHNT and CDR2 YYREEE (reference sequence). Trimming removed 2 bases from V and 8 bases from J, with 13 bases in between. The CDR3 DNA sequence: TGTGCCAGCAGCTTAGTCACCGGCGGGGGCTACACCTTC. Its translation: CASSLVTGGGYTF.

The chain's CDR3 is CASSVGLAGGLGINEQFF. The DNA of the CDR3 is TGTGCCAGCAGCGTGGGACTAGCGGGGGGGCTTGGAATAAATGAGCAGTTCTTC. The rearrangement links TRBV5-4 to TRBJ2-1, with 16 bases that match TRBD2. The CDR3 is 18 amino acids. The V and J ends lost 4 bases and 7 bases, in that order; junction bases with no gene match: 11. Germline CDR1 SGHNT, CDR2 YYREEE (reference sequence).

J is TRBJ1-4 and V is TRBV2; perhaps TRBD1 as D (6 bases). There are 15 residues in the CDR3. Trimming took 5 bases from V and 0 from J, leaving 10 bases between them. Germline values: CDR1 SNHLY, CDR2 FYNNEI. The CDR3 reads CASSRQVSTNEKLFF. CDR3 nucleotide sequence: TGTGCCAGCAGTCGACAGGTCTCAACTAATGAAAAACTGTTTTTT.

The V call is TRBV5-1, the J call TRBJ1-2, with D unclear. The germline V gene encodes CDR1 SGHRS and CDR2 YFSETQ. Trimming removed 1 base at V and 8 bases at J, with 12 bases between. The CDR3 loop spans 13 amino acids. In DNA, the CDR3 is TGCGCCAGCAGCTTGTCCAGCGGAGGAGGCTACACCTTC. This encodes CASSLSSGGGYTF.

This chain joins TRBV15 and TRBJ1-2, with TRBD1 matching 7 bases. The junction had 12 bases not matched to a gene; V was cut back by 1 base and J by 7 bases. The germline CDR1 and CDR2 sequences are LNHNV and YYDKDF (reference sequence). There are 16 residues in the CDR3. This CDR3 is CATSRGVGQVGGGYTF. The CDR3 nucleotides read TGTGCCACCAGCAGAGGGGTTGGACAGGTTGGTGGTGGCTACACCTTC.

The chain is built from TRBV2 and TRBJ2-1, with a weak D call TRBD2 (7 bases). This CDR3 region has 13 residues. Trimming cost V 8 bases and J 2 bases, with 10 bases left between them. Germline CDR1 and CDR2: SNHLY and FYNNEI. The CDR3 protein is CASGGAAYNEQFF. The CDR3 DNA reads TGTGCCAGCGGGGGGGCCGCCTACAATGAGCAGTTCTTC.

The CDR3 coding sequence is TGTGCCAGCAGCGTAGATGGCGCTAGCGGGGGGGTTAGCACAGATACGCAGTATTTT. This codes for CASSVDGASGGVSTDTQYF. This chain uses TRBV9 with TRBJ2-3; 12 bases match TRBD2. V dropped 0 bases and J dropped 0; count of bases not matched to a gene: 8. The CDR3 loop spans 19 amino acids. Looked up from germline, CDR1 is SGDLS and CDR2 is YYNGEE.

This clone was recorded only once. The chain couples TRBV5-4 to TRBJ2-7; maybe TRBD1 (6 bases). V gave up 0 bases and J gave up 3 bases, with 16 bases separating them. The V gene's germline CDR1 is SGHNT and CDR2 YYREEE (reference sequence). This CDR3 comprises 16 residues. The CDR3: CASSLATRGYGYEQYF. The CDR3 DNA is TGTGCCAGCAGCTTGGCCACGAGGGGGTACGGCTACGAGCAGTACTTC.

The table lists this clone with a count of one. V and J are TRBV2 and TRBJ1-2; 11 bases are a match to TRBD1. CDR1 is SNHLY, CDR2 FYNNEI, per germline. Unmatched junction bases numbered 11, after V lost 7 bases and J lost 4 bases. The CDR3 totals 16 residues. CDR3 residues: CASTPRSGTGGYGYTF. Here the CDR3 DNA reads TGTGCCAGCACCCCAAGATCCGGGACAGGGGGCTATGGCTACACCTTC.

Worth noting for this clone: The sample holds other DNA sequences that translate to the same CDR3. The V call is TRBV19, the J call TRBJ1-1; 9 bases are a match to TRBD1. With 3 bases clipped from V and 4 bases from J, the junction kept 3 bases outside the gene matches. The CDR3 is made up of 14 amino acids. Germline lookup yields CDR1 LNHDA and CDR2 SQIVND (reference sequence). The CDR3 spells CASSIGQGSTEAFF. For the CDR3, the DNA is TGTGCCAGTAGTATTGGACAGGGGAGCACTGAAGCTTTCTTT.

The rearrangement links TRBV27 to TRBJ2-7; the match to TRBD1 covers 7 bases. The V gene's germline CDR1 is MNHEY and CDR2 SMNVEV (reference sequence). The CDR3 loop spans 14 amino acids. J was trimmed by 5 bases and V by 3 bases; bases with no gene match: 7. The CDR3 sequence: CASSFLAQGHEQYF. As DNA, the CDR3 is TGTGCCAGCAGTTTCCTGGCACAGGGGCACGAGCAGTACTTC.

The chain couples TRBV7-9 to TRBJ1-4, with 7 nucleotides matching TRBD1. Germline loops: CDR1 SEHNR, CDR2 FQNEAQ (reference sequence). The CDR3 sequence is 16 residues long. V shed 1 base and J 2 bases; nucleotides not matched to a gene: 4. The CDR3 nucleotides are TGTGCCAGCAGCTTAGTAGGGGGCGCGACTAATGAAAAACTGTTTTTT. It is translated as CASSLVGGATNEKLFF.

The V call is TRBV24-1, the J call TRBJ1-6, with D maybe TRBD1 (6 bases). V gave up 6 bases and J gave up 7 bases, with 15 bases separating them. The CDR3 has 15 residues. Germline CDR1 and CDR2: KGHDR and SFDVKD. The CDR3 DNA reads TGTGCCACCAGTTGGGCGGGGGCTAGGAATTCACCCCTCCACTTT. Amino acid sequence: CATSWAGARNSPLHF.

J is TRBJ1-2 and V is TRBV6-5, with 11 bases aligning to TRBD1. The J segment lost 7 bases and the V segment lost 5 bases, leaving 9 bases of the junction unmatched. The CDR3 spans 15 residues. Germline CDR1 reads MNHEY; CDR2 reads SVGAGI. The CDR3 region is CASSPAGQGVFGYTF. The CDR3 nucleotides read TGTGCCAGCAGTCCTGCGGGACAGGGGGTCTTTGGCTACACCTTC.

The chain employs TRBV11-2 and TRBJ2-2; TRBD2 might be the D (6 bases). Trimming removed 6 bases from V and 5 bases from J, with 16 bases in between. In germline, CDR1 is SGHAT, CDR2 FQNNGV. The CDR3 covers 15 residues. CDR3 sequence reads: CASSIMSGETGELFF. In DNA form, the CDR3 reads TGTGCCAGCAGTATTATGTCGGGGGAGACCGGGGAGCTGTTTTTT.

The chain uses TRBV6-5 and TRBJ2-7, with a tentative D call TRBD2 (5 bases). The CDR3 has 13 amino acids. V was trimmed by 0 bases and J by 7 bases, leaving 10 bases between them. CDR1 is MNHEY and CDR2 is SVGAGI in the germline V gene. The DNA for the CDR3 is TGTGCCAGCAGTTACTCGATCGGGGTTGAGCAGTACTTC. Translated: CASSYSIGVEQYF.

The genes are TRBV14 and TRBJ1-5; TRBD1 agrees at 9 bases. J gave up 0 bases and V 2 bases, and 5 bases lay outside the gene matches. This CDR3 region has 17 residues. Germline CDR1 is SGHDN and CDR2 is FVKESK. Written as DNA, the CDR3 is TGTGCCAGCAGCCAAAAAACAGGGGGCTATAGCAATCAGCCCCAGCATTTT. As protein: CASSQKTGGYSNQPQHF.

The chain is built from TRBV4-1 and TRBJ1-3; 7 positions agree with TRBD1. The CDR3 runs to 15 residues. Trimming removed 0 bases from V and 8 bases from J; junction bases left unmatched: 7. Germline V gene lookup returns CDR1 MGHRA and CDR2 YSYEKL. The CDR3 DNA reads TGCGCCAGCAGCCAAGAACGGGACAGAAGTTACACCATATATTTT. This encodes CASSQERDRSYTIYF.

This chain connects TRBV4-1 to TRBJ2-1, with 9 bases that match TRBD1. V was clipped by 4 bases and J by 8 bases; unmatched bases: 12. The CDR3 spans 16 residues. CDR1 and CDR2 from the germline V gene are MGHRA and YSYEKL. CDR3 nucleotide sequence: TGCGCCAGCAGCCCGCCCCGGGACAGGGTATTGTATGAGCAGTTCTTC. Amino acid sequence: CASSPPRDRVLYEQFF.

V and J are TRBV29-1 and TRBJ2-7, with D possibly being TRBD1 (6 bases). CDR3 length equals 12 residues. Germline loops: CDR1 SQVTM, CDR2 ANQGSEA. V dropped 1 base and J dropped 5 bases, with 9 bases sitting between them. CDR3 amino acids: CSVEGSGDEQYF. The DNA of the CDR3 is TGCAGCGTTGAAGGATCAGGGGACGAGCAGTACTTC.

V and J are TRBV7-9 and TRBJ1-3, with D tentatively TRBD1 (5 bases). The length of the CDR3 is 17 residues. Germline CDR1 and CDR2: SEHNR and FQNEAQ (reference sequence). Trimming removed 9 bases at V and 4 bases at J, with 25 bases between. DNA of the CDR3: TGTGCCAGGGCCCCCCCCGACAGCCCCTCTGGAGGAAACACCATATATTTT. It translates to CARAPPDSPSGGNTIYF.

The chain employs TRBV2 and TRBJ2-3; 8 bases line up with TRBD2. This CDR3 comprises 14 residues. The germline V gene has CDR1 SNHLY and CDR2 FYNNEI. With V trimmed by 6 bases and J by 0 bases, 2 bases remained unmatched. The CDR3 region has the DNA TGTGCCAGCAGACTAGCGGAAAGCACAGATACGCAGTATTTT. This sequence encodes CASRLAESTDTQYF.

The chain combines TRBV7-9 with TRBJ1-6; TRBD1 is a possible D gene (6 bases). Germline V gene data show CDR1 as SEHNR and CDR2 as FQNEAQ (reference sequence). V lost 9 bases and J lost 7, with 13 bases in between. CDR3 length: 13 residues. CDR3 protein: CASTAGANSPLHF. The DNA for the CDR3 is TGTGCCAGTACGGCAGGGGCAAATTCACCCCTCCACTTT.

Here the CDR3 reads CASSLGGRGGFFETQYF. CDR3 bases: TGTGCCAGCAGCTTAGGCGGACGGGGGGGCTTTTTCGAGACCCAGTACTTC. J is TRBJ2-5 and V is TRBV7-6; 8 bases agree with TRBD2. J gave up 5 bases and V 1 base, and 12 bases lay outside the gene matches. CDR3 length equals 17 residues. The V gene's germline CDR1 is SGHVS and CDR2 FNYEAQ.

V gene TRBV6-5 combines with J gene TRBJ1-2; a possible D gene is TRBD1 (5 bases). In germline, CDR1 is MNHEY, CDR2 SVGAGI. Trimming took 0 bases from V and 4 from J, leaving 12 bases between them. This CDR3 is built from 15 residues. CDR3 bases: TGTGCCAGCAGTTACTCGCGGGGGACTCTCTATGGCTACACCTTC. This encodes CASSYSRGTLYGYTF.